This TCR beta chain was identified during a study of cytomegalovirus exposure and HLA in healthy donors. The overall study: An early release of data contained around 80 million unique TCRs, which came from HLA-typed donors. Findings of the study overall: 87-base-pair reads could not separate some V segments, including TRBV6-2 and TRBV6-3. A later analysis reportedly identified an Asian-associated ancestry cluster as carrying fewer N-insertions than the approximately 640-donor mean.

Although they were nominally healthy when sampled, donors likely had unrecorded immune exposures. As concerns this clone: Its antigen remains unidentified.

The PCR used 60 Vbeta and 13 Jbeta primers. This table comes from immunoSEQ multiplex PCR, and its TCRdb copy is limited to in-frame clones, with some not included. The sample includes some 120,000 clones, about 73% seen only once; the top ten take roughly 6%. Trimming removed 4 bases from V and 3 bases from J; junction bases left unmatched: 11. Germline CDR1 and CDR2: LGHNA and YSLEER. The CDR3 has 16 amino acids. The sequence was obtained from a woman aged 40-49 years in good health and CMV-seronegative. Sample: PBMCs. This chain connects TRBV4-3 to TRBJ1-1; 7 positions agree with TRBD1. DNA of the CDR3: TGCGCCAGCAGCCCTACCCCCGGGAGGGGGCACACTGAAGCTTTCTTT. This gives the protein CASSPTPGRGHTEAFF.